The next 15 T cell receptor beta chains were all read from a single sample in a study of spatial heterogeneity in lung cancer. Study results and caveats: Higher tumor mutation counts went along with higher counts of expanded intratumoral alpha and beta TCRs.

These receptors have no identified antigens. The time point denotes: sample taken at primary tumor resection. Via MiXCR, TCRdb re-called the 5' RACE reads, giving one row per CDR3 protein. The table lists about 4,000 distinct CDR3 sequences, about 10% of them singletons. Sequenced here: lung tumor tissue, sampled at surgery. The receptors were gathered from a male donor with early-stage non-small cell lung cancer.

This clonotype turned up a few times. This chain uses TRBV18 with TRBJ2-1; 9 nucleotides align to TRBD2. Losses at the gene ends were 1 base for V and 3 bases for J; bases not matched to a gene: 7. This CDR3 region has 17 residues. The V gene's germline CDR1 is KGHSH and CDR2 LQKENI. For the CDR3, the DNA is TGTGCCAGCTCACCACGAGTAACTAGCGGGCTCTACAATGAGCAGTTCTTC. Its protein product is CASSPRVTSGLYNEQFF. The whole variable domain, filled in from reference TRBV18 and TRBJ2-1, reads NAGVMQNPRHLVRRRGQEARLRCSPMKGHSHVYWYRQLPEEGLKFMVYLQKENIIDESGMPKERFSAEFPKEGPSILRIQQVVRGDSAAYFCASSPRVTSGLYNEQFFGPGTRLTVL.

About this clonotype itself: Given a much more abundant clone one base away, this may be a read error. Given the absence of the conserved phenylalanine or tryptophan at the CDR3 end, a read error is likely. The gene calls are TRBV12-3 or TRBV12-4 and TRBJ1-2; D not resolved. V lost 5 bases and J 5 bases, leaving 21 bases between the germline ends. CDR3 length equals 16 residues. The CDR3 coding sequence is TGTGCCAGCAGTCCACACCCTGGGGATATTAGATATGGCTACACCCTC. Amino acid sequence: CASSPHPGDIRYGYTL.

By sample fraction, this clonotype is medium-sized. V is TRBV7-2 and J is TRBJ1-1; possible D gene TRBD1, 5 bases. Looked up from germline, CDR1 is SGHTA and CDR2 is FQGNSA. The CDR3 has 16 residues. V shed 0 bases and J shed 3 bases, with 14 bases lying between them. In DNA form, the CDR3 reads TGTGCCAGCAGCTTAGCAACTTTCCTGGGGGACACTGAAGCTTTCTTT. Translation gives CASSLATFLGDTEAFF.

This chain links TRBV5-1 with TRBJ2-3, with D possibly matching TRBD1 (5 bases). V was trimmed by 2 bases and J by 5 bases, leaving 9 bases between them. This CDR3 is 13 amino acids long. Germline V gene sequence: CDR1 SGHRS, CDR2 YFSETQ. The CDR3 is CASSFWGRDTQYF. The CDR3 nucleotides read TGCGCCAGCAGCTTTTGGGGCCGAGATACGCAGTATTTT.

The chain recombines TRBV7-3 with TRBJ2-2; 11 bases match TRBD2. V lost 5 bases and J lost 3; bases outside the gene matches: 5. The length of the CDR3 is 16 residues. Germline CDR1 SGHTA, CDR2 FQGTGA. As DNA, the CDR3 is TGTGCCAGCAGCCCCGGACTAGCGGGCCACACCGGGGAGCTGTTTTTT. It codes for CASSPGLAGHTGELFF.

By frequency in the sample, this clonotype is medium-sized. The chain couples TRBV4-2 to TRBJ2-1; possibly TRBD1 for D (6 bases). Between the trimmed V and J ends, which lost 2 bases and 4 bases, there was a span of 12 bases. The CDR3 is 15 amino acids. Looked up from germline, CDR1 is LGHNA and CDR2 is YNFKEQ. The CDR3 protein is CASSQPSTGYNEQFF. CDR3 in DNA: TGTGCCAGCAGCCAACCCTCGACAGGATACAATGAGCAGTTCTTC.

This clonotype appeared a few times. This chain joins TRBV7-2 and TRBJ2-5; 10 bases fit TRBD2. The CDR3 is made up of 16 amino acids. From germline, CDR1 is SGHTA and CDR2 FQGNSA. V shed 0 bases, J shed 1 base, and the junction held 2 bases outside the gene matches. The CDR3 DNA sequence: TGTGCCAGCAGCTTAGCGGTAGCGGGGGGCCAAGAGACCCAGTACTTC. This translates into CASSLAVAGGQETQYF.

This clonotype is categorized as medium-sized. The V and J genes are TRBV5-4 and TRBJ2-7, with 10 bases matching TRBD2. J gave up 5 bases and V 1 base, and 12 bases lay outside the gene matches. Per germline, CDR1 SGHNT and CDR2 YYREEE (reference sequence). The CDR3 contains 17 residues. The CDR3 DNA sequence: TGTGCCAGCAGCTTGCTACCCCTCAGCGGGAGGGCCCACGAGCAGTACGTC. This gives the protein CASSLLPLSGRAHEQYV.

This clonotype is judged medium-sized (0.01 to 0.1%). The chain is built from TRBV19 and TRBJ2-7; possible D gene TRBD1, 5 bases. The CDR3 length is 14 residues. Deletions cut 2 bases from V and 2 bases from J, with 10 bases between. Germline CDR1 is LNHDA and CDR2 is SQIVND (reference sequence). The CDR3 DNA is TGTGCCAGTAGTATAAGGGGTCCTCCCTACGAGCAGTACTTC. Translating it yields CASSIRGPPYEQYF.

This clonotype was recorded many times. CDR3 loop: CASSPSGSYEQYV. DNA for the CDR3: TGTGCCAGCAGTCCCAGCGGGAGTTACGAGCAGTACGTC. This rearrangement joins TRBV11-2 to TRBJ2-7; TRBD2 agrees at 8 bases. This CDR3 is built from 13 residues. Germline V CDR1 and CDR2: SGHAT, FQNNGV. Trimming removed 6 bases from V and 4 bases from J; junction bases left unmatched: 5.

In this sample, this clonotype is medium-sized. The V gene is TRBV5-1, the J gene TRBJ1-1; D gene uncertain. In germline, CDR1 is SGHRS, CDR2 YFSETQ. The CDR3 has 13 residues. V lost 3 bases and J 4 bases, leaving 10 bases between the germline ends. CDR3 amino acids: CASSSRLATEAFF. The CDR3 DNA sequence: TGCGCCAGCAGCTCCAGGTTGGCCACTGAAGCTTTCTTT.

This clonotype was observed a handful of times. The chain carries TRBV11-3 and TRBJ2-3, with 10 bases lining up with TRBD2. V lost 5 bases to trimming and J lost 0 bases; unmatched junction nucleotides: 8. This CDR3 has 17 residues. Germline CDR1 and CDR2: SGHNT and YENEEA. CDR3 in DNA: TGTGCCAGCAGCGAACTAGCGGGACCCTATAGCACAGATACGCAGTATTTT. As protein: CASSELAGPYSTDTQYF. Together with reference TRBV11-3 and TRBJ2-3, the CDR3 gives the full variable domain: EAGVVQSPRYKIIEKKQPVAFWCNPISGHNTLYWYLQNLGQGPELLIRYENEEAVDDSQLPKDRFSAERLKGVDSTLKIQPAELGDSAVYLCASSELAGPYSTDTQYFGPGTRLTVL.

The chain is built from TRBV20-1 and TRBJ1-1; D gene ambiguous. The CDR3 covers 12 residues. Germline CDR1 DFQATT, CDR2 SNEGSKA (reference sequence). Trimming shortened V by 7 bases and J by 1 base, and 10 bases separated the two germline ends. The chain's CDR3 is CSGREPNTEAFF. CDR3 bases: TGCAGTGGGCGCGAACCGAACACTGAAGCTTTCTTT.

This clonotype is medium-sized within its sample. The V and J genes are TRBV18 and TRBJ2-4; 13 bases agree with TRBD2. V lost 0 bases, J lost 5 bases, and 4 bases stayed unmatched. The CDR3 runs to 17 residues. CDR1 and CDR2 from the germline V gene are KGHSH and LQKENI. The CDR3 loop reads CASSPPGTSGNQNIQYF. The CDR3 nucleotides read TGTGCCAGCTCACCACCGGGGACTAGCGGGAACCAAAACATTCAGTACTTC.

Relative to its sample, this clonotype is medium-sized. This chain connects TRBV7-2 to TRBJ2-2; D remains ambiguous. Germline lookup yields CDR1 SGHTA and CDR2 FQGNSA. Trimming cost V 2 bases and J 5 bases, with 6 bases left between them. This CDR3 is 13 amino acids long. The CDR3 DNA sequence: TGTGCCAGCAGCTTACAGAGAACCGGGGAGCTGTTTTTT. It encodes CASSLQRTGELFF.